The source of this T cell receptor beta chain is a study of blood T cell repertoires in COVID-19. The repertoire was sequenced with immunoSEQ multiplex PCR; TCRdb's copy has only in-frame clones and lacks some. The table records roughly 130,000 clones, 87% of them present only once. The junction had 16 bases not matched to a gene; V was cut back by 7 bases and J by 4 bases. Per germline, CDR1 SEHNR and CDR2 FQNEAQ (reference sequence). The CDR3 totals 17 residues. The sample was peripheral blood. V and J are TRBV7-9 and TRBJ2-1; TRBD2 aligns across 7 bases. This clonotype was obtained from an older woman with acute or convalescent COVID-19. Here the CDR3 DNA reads TGTGCCAGCATGGTGGGGAGGGGTGTGGGGCCATACAATGAGCAGTTCTTC. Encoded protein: CASMVGRGVGPYNEQFF.